The present TCR beta chain was sequenced within a study of shared clonotypes between healthy human individuals. This table comes from immunoSEQ multiplex PCR, and its TCRdb copy is limited to in-frame clones, with some not included. Of 450,000 to 500,000 clones listed, over 70% are singletons. This CDR3 has 12 amino acids. With 9 bases clipped from V and 3 bases from J, the junction kept 4 bases outside the gene matches. Per the germline V gene, CDR1 is SGHVS and CDR2 is FQNEAQ. This chain joins TRBV7-8 and TRBJ2-7; 8 bases agree with TRBD1. The sequence came from a woman between 35 and 50 years old in good health. Some clones in this sample may be carry-over from other donors' samples. The sample taken for sequencing was PBMCs. The CDR3 DNA reads as TGTGCCAGACAGGGGGAGGACTACGAGCAGTACTTC. Its translation is CARQGEDYEQYF. Supplemented by reference TRBV7-8 and TRBJ2-7, the full variable domain reads GAGVSQSPRYKVAKRGQDVALRCDPISGHVSLFWYQQALGQGPEFLTYFQNEAQLDKSGLPSDRFFAERPEGSVSTLKIQRTQQEDSAVYLCARQGEDYEQYFGPGTRLTVT.